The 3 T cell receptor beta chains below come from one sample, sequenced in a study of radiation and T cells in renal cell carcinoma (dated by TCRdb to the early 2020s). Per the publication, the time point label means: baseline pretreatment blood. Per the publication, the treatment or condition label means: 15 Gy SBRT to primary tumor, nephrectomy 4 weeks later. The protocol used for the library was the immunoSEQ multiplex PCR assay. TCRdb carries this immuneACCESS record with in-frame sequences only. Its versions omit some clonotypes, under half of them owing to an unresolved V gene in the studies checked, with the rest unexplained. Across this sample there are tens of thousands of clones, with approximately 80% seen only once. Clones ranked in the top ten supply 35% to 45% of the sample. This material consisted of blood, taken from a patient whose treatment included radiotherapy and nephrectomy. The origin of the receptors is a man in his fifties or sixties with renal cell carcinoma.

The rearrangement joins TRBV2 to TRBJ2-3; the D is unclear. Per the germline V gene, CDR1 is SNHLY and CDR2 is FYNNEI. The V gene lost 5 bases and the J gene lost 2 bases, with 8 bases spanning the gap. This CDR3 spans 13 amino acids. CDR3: CASSSRVTDTQYF. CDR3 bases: TGTGCCAGCAGTTCCCGGGTCACAGATACGCAGTATTTT.

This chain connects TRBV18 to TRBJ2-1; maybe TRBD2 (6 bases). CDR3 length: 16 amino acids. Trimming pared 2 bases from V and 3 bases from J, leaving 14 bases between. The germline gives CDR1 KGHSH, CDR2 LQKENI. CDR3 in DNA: TGTGCCAGCTCACCATGGGCGGGGAGTCTCTACAATGAGCAGTTCTTC. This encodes CASSPWAGSLYNEQFF.

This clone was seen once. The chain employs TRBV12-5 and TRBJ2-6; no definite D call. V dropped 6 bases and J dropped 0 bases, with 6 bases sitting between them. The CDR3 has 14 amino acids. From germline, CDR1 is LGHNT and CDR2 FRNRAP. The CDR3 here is CASGRISGANVLTF. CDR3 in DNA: TGTGCTAGTGGGAGGATCTCTGGGGCCAACGTCCTGACTTTC.